This T cell receptor beta chain is from a study of CD8 T cells in ankylosing spondylitis. Regarding the study as a whole: Clones linked with disease were CD8+ and fairly uncommon in the peripheral blood. Certain motif variants had earlier appeared in reactive arthritis synovial fluid and blood.

This clonotype was observed at least ten times. Its antigen is as yet unknown. One entry per CDR3 protein results from TCRdb running MiXCR on the 5' RACE reads. The top ten clones hold roughly 9% of a sample with about 300,000 distinct CDR3 sequences, approximately 10% of them seen once. There are 15 residues in the CDR3. The germline V gene has CDR1 SEHNR and CDR2 FQNEAQ (reference sequence). V was shortened by 9 bases and J by 4 bases, with 21 bases between the two germline ends. The chain combines TRBV7-9 with TRBJ1-2; possible D gene TRBD1, 5 bases. The clonotype comes from a female donor with ankylosing spondylitis or in good health (not recorded which). The sample was blood, either unsorted or a sorted T cell fraction (not recorded which). CDR3 in DNA: TGTGCCAGTACGAGGGCCTTGGACACTATCTATGGCTACACCTTC. This translates into CASTRALDTIYGYTF.